This TCR beta chain stems from a study of post-analysis software for immune sequencing data. For the study at large: Recorded subtypes: relapsing-remitting, secondary progressive, progressive-relapsing; some patients unannotated. Study-wide findings and caveats: Comparison of patients with controls showed about 5 TRBV segments more frequent in patients, TRBV5-6, TRBV5-1 and TRBV20-1 among them.

Concerning this clonotype itself: The antigen is unknown.

The authors incorporated unique molecular identifiers into the TCR beta cDNA libraries. TCRdb recomputed calls from the PCR reads with MiXCR, one row per CDR3 protein. The data show hundreds of thousands of distinct CDR3 sequences, with just under 30% seen just once and more than 0.45% held by the top ten. The germline gives CDR1 MDHEN, CDR2 SYDVKM. V was shortened by 6 bases and J by 5 bases, with 14 bases between the two germline ends. The CDR3 sequence is 14 residues long. The source material was blood. The chain has TRBV28 and TRBJ1-5; D is perhaps TRBD1 (5 bases). The origin of this receptor is a girl between 10 and 17 years old with multiple sclerosis. CDR3 DNA: TGTGCCAGCAGCCCAAGGAGGGGACATCAGCCCCAGCATTTT. This gives the protein CASSPRRGHQPQHF. The full variable domain, its missing parts supplied by reference TRBV28 and TRBJ1-5, is DVKVTQSSRYLVKRTGEKVFLECVQDMDHENMFWYRQDPGLGLRLIYFSYDVKMKEKGDIPEGYSVSREKKERFSLILESASTNQTSMYLCASSPRRGHQPQHFGDGTRLSIL.